Shown below are 15 T cell receptor beta chains from a single sample sequenced in a study of T-cell reconstitution after alpha-beta-depleted transplantation in children. Molecular barcoding with unique molecular identifiers was used for the TCRbeta library. TCRdb re-called the PCR reads with MiXCR, one entry per CDR3 protein. Among 400,000 to 500,000 distinct CDR3 sequences listed, roughly 10% were seen once. Here the sequenced sample was PBMCs from the stem cell graft donor, taken from the stem cell graft. These receptors were taken from a human donor who donated a stem cell graft to a child with acute myeloid leukemia.

This clonotype came up many times. This chain uses TRBV7-2 with TRBJ2-3; D unresolved. Deletions cut 1 base from V and 5 bases from J, with 4 bases between. The CDR3 is 12 amino acids. Germline CDR1 and CDR2: SGHTA and FQGNSA. The CDR3 reads CASSLVRDTQYF. CDR3 coding DNA: TGTGCCAGCAGCTTAGTGAGAGATACGCAGTATTTT.

The chain carries TRBV9 and TRBJ1-3, with D possibly being TRBD1 (5 bases). This CDR3 has 19 amino acids. Per the germline V gene, CDR1 is SGDLS and CDR2 is YYNGEE. Trimming took off 2 bases at V and 0 bases at J, with 21 bases between the two ends. CDR3 nucleotides: TGTGCCAGCAGCGTGACAGAAGCTAAGCGGTTAAGCTCTGGAAACACCATATATTTT. It codes for CASSVTEAKRLSSGNTIYF. The full variable domain, with the rest looked up from reference TRBV9 and TRBJ1-3, is DSGVTQTPKHLITATGQRVTLRCSPRSGDLSVYWYQQSLDQGLQFLIQYYNGEERAKGNILERFSAQQFPDLHSELNLSSLELGDSALYFCASSVTEAKRLSSGNTIYFGEGSWLTVV.

Ten or more counts support this clonotype. This chain joins TRBV5-6 and TRBJ2-3, with a possible D match to TRBD1 (5 bases). The ends were cut back, 2 bases at V and 10 bases at J, with 14 bases in the middle. The germline V gene encodes CDR1 SGHDT and CDR2 YYEEEE. This CDR3 contains 13 residues. The CDR3 loop is CASSFSGFGAQYF. The CDR3 DNA is TGTGCCAGCAGCTTTTCAGGGTTCGGTGCGCAGTATTTT.

This clonotype was recorded at least ten times. V and J are TRBV20-1 and TRBJ2-7; D may be TRBD2 (5 bases). V was cut by 6 bases and J by 5 bases, with 14 bases left in between. Germline V CDR1 and CDR2: DFQATT, SNEGSKA (reference sequence). The CDR3 length is 12 residues. The CDR3 DNA reads TGCAGTGCCACTCGGGGTGGGAACGAGCAGTACTTC. It translates to CSATRGGNEQYF.

This rearrangement joins TRBV29-1 to TRBJ2-3; TRBD2 matches at 10 bases. The V and J ends lost 4 bases and 0 bases, in that order; junction bases with no gene match: 7. Germline values: CDR1 SQVTM, CDR2 ANQGSEA. The CDR3 consists of 16 residues. CDR3 sequence (DNA): TGCAGCGTTGGACTAGCGGGCGGGAGAAGCACAGATACGCAGTATTTT. Translation: CSVGLAGGRSTDTQYF.

The table lists this clonotype with a few counts. The gene calls are TRBV5-8 and TRBJ2-1, with 7 nucleotides matching TRBD1. V gave up 6 bases and J gave up 4 bases; unmatched junction bases: 10. Germline-derived CDR1 and CDR2 are SGHTS and YDEGEE. The CDR3 runs 15 residues. The CDR3 reads CASNPGQLIYNEQFF. In DNA form, the CDR3 reads TGTGCCAGCAATCCGGGACAGTTAATTTACAATGAGCAGTTCTTC.

The V and J genes are TRBV12-3 or TRBV12-4 and TRBJ1-2; D is perhaps TRBD1 (6 bases). The ends were cut back, 6 bases at V and 7 bases at J, with 15 bases in the middle. This CDR3 comprises 13 residues. In nucleotides, the CDR3 is TGTGCCAGCAGCCAGAGGGGGATCGGTGGCTACACCTTC. Amino acids: CASSQRGIGGYTF.

This clonotype was found many times. V is TRBV20-1 and J is TRBJ2-2; D call uncertain. Germline V gives CDR1 DFQATT, CDR2 SNEGSKA (reference sequence). This CDR3 has 15 amino acids. Trimming removed 1 base from V and 1 base from J, with 10 bases in between. The CDR3 DNA reads as TGCAGTGCTAGAGTCAAGGGCAGGAACACCGGGGAGCTGTTTTTT. Its protein product is CSARVKGRNTGELFF.

This chain uses TRBV19 with TRBJ2-1, with D unresolved. The CDR3 contains 16 residues. CDR1 is LNHDA and CDR2 is SQIVND in the germline V gene (reference sequence). Between the trimmed V and J ends, which lost 6 bases and 10 bases, there was a span of 25 bases. The CDR3 DNA reads as TGTGCCAGTAGCCCACGTTGGGTAGGTCTTTTATGGGAGCAGTTCTTC. This translates into CASSPRWVGLLWEQFF.

This chain links TRBV27 with TRBJ2-5; the D gene is possibly TRBD1 (5 bases). Germline CDR1 reads MNHEY; CDR2 reads SMNVEV (reference sequence). Trimming took off 5 bases at V and 2 bases at J, with 12 bases between the two ends. The CDR3 totals 14 residues. The CDR3 protein is CASSPQGRQETQYF. The CDR3 coding sequence is TGTGCCAGCAGTCCTCAGGGAAGACAAGAGACCCAGTACTTC.

With regard to this clonotype: An end of the junction differs from the germline gene, which may be a read error. V gene TRBV9 combines with J gene TRBJ2-4, with D tentatively TRBD2 (5 bases). The CDR3 extends over 14 amino acids. Germline lookup yields CDR1 SGDLS and CDR2 YYNGEE. The CDR3 sequence is CASSAPGVANSQYF. For the CDR3, the DNA is TGTGCCAGCAGCGCCCCCGGGGTTGCGAACAGTCAGTACTTC.

This clonotype was counted a few times. In DNA, the CDR3 is TGTGCCAGCAGCGACGGACAGACTAAAATTGGGGAGACCCAGTACTTC. Protein sequence: CASSDGQTKIGETQYF. The J gene is TRBJ2-5, the V gene TRBV6-1; D perhaps matches TRBD1 (6 bases). The V gene lost 6 bases and the J gene lost 5 bases, with 22 bases spanning the gap. CDR3 length: 16 residues. CDR1 and CDR2 from the germline V gene are MNHNS and SASEGT.

This clonotype appeared many times. The V gene is TRBV7-9, the J gene TRBJ2-7; 8 nucleotides line up with TRBD1. CDR1 and CDR2 from the germline V gene are SEHNR and FQNEAQ (reference sequence). The CDR3 runs 15 residues. Trimming took 5 bases from V and 3 from J; bases not matched to a gene: 9. CDR3 nucleotide sequence: TGTGCCAGCAGCGAGCCCGGGACAGGTGGCTACGAGCAGTACTTC. It yields the protein CASSEPGTGGYEQYF.

With regard to this clonotype: This may come from a read error, since a much larger clone is one base off. The V gene is TRBV6-1, the J gene TRBJ2-6, with D maybe TRBD1 (5 bases). CDR1 is MNHNS, CDR2 SASEGT, per germline. This CDR3 is 19 amino acids long. CDR3 residues: CASSEGPLTRISGANGLTF. CDR3 nucleotide sequence: TGTGCCAGCAGTGAAGGCCCCTTAACACGAATCTCTGGGGCCAACGGCCTGACTTTC.

This clonotype has only a few counts. This rearrangement joins TRBV7-3 to TRBJ2-2; TRBD1 might be the D (5 bases). Trimming left V 3 bases short and J 7 bases short, with 12 bases between. This CDR3 comprises 14 residues. Germline V lookup: CDR1 SGHTA, CDR2 FQGTGA. The CDR3 here is CASSLLQDGGELFF. The CDR3 DNA follows: TGTGCCAGCAGCTTGTTACAGGATGGCGGGGAGCTGTTTTTT.